Each of the 25 T cell receptor beta chains below was sequenced from the same sample in a study of blood T cells in healthy people across ages. Through a sample-barcoded 5' primer and a J-beta primer mix, a second PCR was run for roughly 7 to 12 cycles. TCRdb re-analysed the 5' RACE reads in MiXCR, keeping a single row per CDR3 protein. The table has roughly 800,000 distinct CDR3 sequences, 20% to 30% seen once. The same data also contributed to another study, on T cells of mothers and their children.

Sequencing was performed on blood. The receptors stem from a boy between 5 and 17 years old in good health.

The gene calls are TRBV11-3 and TRBJ2-5, with 11 bases that match TRBD1. Trimming at V came to 5 bases and at J to 11 bases, leaving 7 bases not matched to a gene. Germline CDR1 and CDR2: SGHNT and YENEEA. This CDR3 has 13 amino acids. As DNA, the CDR3 is TGTGCCAGCAGCCGGACAGGGGGCAGTGAGCAGTACTTC. Translated: CASSRTGGSEQYF. The full variable domain, rest sourced from reference TRBV11-3 and TRBJ2-5, is EAGVVQSPRYKIIEKKQPVAFWCNPISGHNTLYWYLQNLGQGPELLIRYENEEAVDDSQLPKDRFSAERLKGVDSTLKIQPAELGDSAVYLCASSRTGGSEQYFGPGTRLLVL.

The chain joins TRBV4-3 to TRBJ2-7, with no clear D. Looked up from germline, CDR1 is LGHNA and CDR2 is YSLEER. The V and J ends lost 0 bases and 4 bases respectively, with 7 bases between them. This CDR3 comprises 13 residues. The CDR3 nucleotides read TGCGCCAGCAGCCAAGAGAACGGTTACGAGCAGTACTTC. This encodes CASSQENGYEQYF.

The chain uses TRBV5-1 and TRBJ2-7, with a possible D match to TRBD2 (5 bases). V lost 0 bases to trimming and J lost 5 bases, with 15 bases between them. Germline-derived CDR1 and CDR2 are SGHRS and YFSETQ. This CDR3 contains 15 residues. Here the CDR3 reads CASSLEGRGSDEQYF. CDR3 coding DNA: TGCGCCAGCAGCTTGGAGGGCCGGGGAAGCGACGAGCAGTACTTC. The complete variable domain, with remaining parts taken from reference TRBV5-1 and TRBJ2-7, reads KAGVTQTPRYLIKTRGQQVTLSCSPISGHRSVSWYQQTPGQGLQFLFEYFSETQRNKGNFPGRFSGRQFSNSRSEMNVSTLELGDSALYLCASSLEGRGSDEQYFGPGTRLTVT.

The chain joins TRBV29-1 to TRBJ2-3; tentative D call: TRBD1 (5 bases). The CDR3 runs 13 residues. Germline lookup yields CDR1 SQVTM and CDR2 ANQGSEA. The CDR3 region is CTGRDFGADTQYF. The CDR3 DNA sequence: TGCACCGGACGAGACTTTGGGGCCGATACGCAGTATTTT.

The chain has TRBV4-1 and TRBJ2-5, with no clear D. The CDR3 is 14 residues long. From germline, CDR1 is MGHRA and CDR2 YSYEKL. The ends were cut back, 0 bases at V and 4 bases at J, with 9 bases in the middle. In nucleotides, the CDR3 is TGCGCCAGCAGCCAAGATCTCGGATTAGAGACCCAGTACTTC. Translated: CASSQDLGLETQYF.

This clonotype has more than one count but fewer than ten. The chain couples TRBV7-3 to TRBJ2-5, with 9 bases fitting TRBD2. The trim removed 3 bases at V and 11 bases at J, leaving 7 bases unmatched. Germline V gene sequence: CDR1 SGHTA, CDR2 FQGTGA. The CDR3 runs 13 residues. Here the CDR3 DNA reads TGTGCCAGCAGCTTTTGGCCTAGCGGGGAGCAGTACTTC. Amino acids: CASSFWPSGEQYF.

The chain employs TRBV6-5 and TRBJ2-7, with D maybe TRBD1 (5 bases). The CDR3 is 13 amino acids. With 6 bases removed from V and 1 base from J, the gap between germline ends came to 10 bases. CDR1 MNHEY and CDR2 SVGAGI come from the germline V gene. DNA of the CDR3: TGTGCCAGCAGGAAGGACACTTCCTACGAGCAGTACTTC. This translates into CASRKDTSYEQYF.

A few counts support this clonotype. The chain joins TRBV6-2 or TRBV6-3 to TRBJ1-2; TRBD1 matches at 7 bases. The ends lost 6 bases at V and 4 bases at J; junction bases unmatched: 11. This CDR3 contains 15 residues. Germline V gives CDR1 MNHEY, CDR2 SVGEGT. CDR3 in DNA: TGTGCCAGCAGGGAACCGGGACAGATACTCTATGGCTACACCTTC. Protein: CASREPGQILYGYTF.

The V call is TRBV25-1, the J call TRBJ1-3; TRBD1 is a possible D gene (6 bases). Germline V gene sequence: CDR1 MGHDK, CDR2 SYGVNS. The CDR3 totals 15 residues. V was clipped by 4 bases and J by 4 bases, with 14 bases between them. CDR3 residues: CASSAGAGVGNTIYF. The CDR3 DNA reads as TGTGCCAGCAGTGCGGGGGCAGGGGTCGGAAACACCATATATTTT.

This rearrangement joins TRBV5-1 to TRBJ2-2, with 7 bases lining up with TRBD1. J gave up 5 bases and V 3 bases, and 16 bases lay outside the gene matches. This CDR3 comprises 18 residues. CDR1 and CDR2 (germline): SGHRS, YFSETQ. The CDR3 sequence: CASSYRTGMTEKTGELFF. As DNA, the CDR3 is TGCGCCAGCAGCTACCGGACAGGAATGACTGAGAAGACCGGGGAGCTGTTTTTT.

This clonotype was picked up many times. The V call is TRBV5-1, the J call TRBJ1-4; the match to TRBD1 covers 7 bases. V was pared by 3 bases and J by 8 bases, with 4 bases of the junction left unmatched. Germline V gives CDR1 SGHRS, CDR2 YFSETQ. CDR3 size: 13 residues. The CDR3, as DNA: TGCGCCAGCAGCTGGACAGGCGGGGAAAAACTGTTTTTT. Encoded protein: CASSWTGGEKLFF.

The chain combines TRBV11-1 with TRBJ2-3, with 10 bases identical to TRBD1. J gave up 5 bases and V 7 bases, and 3 bases lay outside the gene matches. The germline gives CDR1 SGHAT, CDR2 FQDESV (reference sequence). The CDR3 is made up of 13 amino acids. Here the CDR3 reads CASMTGGRDTQYF. CDR3 nucleotides: TGTGCCAGCATGACAGGGGGCAGAGATACGCAGTATTTT.

This clonotype was seen more than once but under ten times. This may arise from a read error, as a much more abundant clone is one base away. The V and J genes are TRBV27 and TRBJ2-7; weak D call: TRBD1 (6 bases). V lost 5 bases to trimming and J lost 1 base, with 9 bases between them. The CDR3 totals 13 residues. In germline, CDR1 is MNHEY, CDR2 SMNVEV (reference sequence). CDR3 bases: TGTGCCAGCAGTATAACAGGGTCCTACGAGCAGTACTTC. Translation: CASSITGSYEQYF.

Many counts were recorded for this clonotype. CDR3 protein: CASSLGQRETQYF. The CDR3 DNA follows: TGTGCCAGCAGCTTGGGACAGAGGGAGACCCAGTACTTC. The chain is built from TRBV5-6 and TRBJ2-5; D might be TRBD1 (5 bases). Trimming pared 0 bases from V and 5 bases from J, leaving 8 bases between. Per the germline V gene, CDR1 is SGHDT and CDR2 is YYEEEE. The CDR3 extends over 13 amino acids.

The rearrangement uses TRBV6-5 and TRBJ1-2, with a possible D match to TRBD1 (5 bases). This CDR3 contains 13 residues. Trimming stripped 2 bases from V and 8 bases from J, with 12 bases between. The germline V gene has CDR1 MNHEY and CDR2 SVGAGI. The CDR3 coding sequence is TGTGCCAGCAGTTACGTCCAGGGTGAGGGCTACACCTTC. As protein: CASSYVQGEGYTF.

This clonotype appeared a single time. V is TRBV7-2 and J is TRBJ2-1; 10 bases match TRBD2. The J call could be wrong; TRBJ2-7 is a better fit for the DNA end. Germline lookup yields CDR1 SGHTA and CDR2 FQGNSA. CDR3 length: 16 residues. CDR3: CASSSGRAGGTHEQYF. The CDR3 DNA reads as TGTGCCAGCAGCTCGGGACGAGCGGGGGGGACCCATGAGCAGTACTTC.

This sequence joins TRBV29-1 and TRBJ2-2; a weak D match, TRBD2 (5 bases). The CDR3 is 14 amino acids. Trimming removed 2 bases at V and 4 bases at J, with 11 bases between. From germline, CDR1 is SQVTM and CDR2 ANQGSEA. CDR3 sequence (DNA): TGCAGCGTTGAAATAGGGCGGGCCACCGGGGAGCTGTTTTTT. Its translation: CSVEIGRATGELFF.

This clonotype was seen more than once but under ten times. This sequence joins TRBV19 and TRBJ2-3; tentatively, D is TRBD1 (6 bases). Trimming shortened V by 3 bases and J by 0 bases, and 19 bases separated the two germline ends. The length of the CDR3 is 18 residues. Germline V gene lookup returns CDR1 LNHDA and CDR2 SQIVND (reference sequence). The CDR3 DNA follows: TGTGCCAGTAGTATCATCGGGACACCCCTGTCTAGCACAGATACGCAGTATTTT. Protein product: CASSIIGTPLSSTDTQYF.

CDR3 nucleotides: TGTGCCAGCAGCCCTCGGGGGACAGCCGAGGGTACCCAGTACTTC. Translation gives CASSPRGTAEGTQYF. The V gene is TRBV12-3 or TRBV12-4, the J gene TRBJ2-5; D perhaps matches TRBD1 (7 bases). This CDR3 comprises 15 residues. V lost 6 bases, J lost 8 bases, and 22 bases lay in between.

This clonotype was picked up a small number of times. The CDR3 sequence: CSATESYEQYF. The CDR3 DNA reads as TGCAGCGCTACAGAGTCCTACGAGCAGTACTTC. The rearrangement links TRBV29-1 to TRBJ2-7, with D hard to call. In germline, CDR1 is SQVTM, CDR2 ANQGSEA. Trimming removed 7 bases at V and 1 base at J, with 8 bases between. The CDR3 is 11 residues long.

The chain uses TRBV29-1 and TRBJ2-7; D gene uncertain. V was pared by 4 bases and J by 2 bases, with 12 bases between. This CDR3 is built from 13 residues. Looked up from germline, CDR1 is SQVTM and CDR2 is ANQGSEA. The CDR3 loop reads CSVGSQVTYEQYF. CDR3 nucleotides: TGCAGCGTTGGTTCGCAGGTGACCTACGAGCAGTACTTC.

This clonotype appeared many times. The gene calls are TRBV5-1 and TRBJ2-1; TRBD2 is a possible D gene (7 bases). V lost 5 bases, J lost 2 bases, and 17 bases lay in between. Germline V CDR1 and CDR2: SGHRS, YFSETQ. The CDR3 runs 16 residues. CDR3 amino acids: CASRTGGREAYNEQFF. The CDR3 region has the DNA TGCGCCAGCAGGACGGGGGGCAGGGAAGCCTACAATGAGCAGTTCTTC.

The chain combines TRBV6-5 with TRBJ2-5; 7 bases are a match to TRBD1. This CDR3 comprises 18 residues. CDR1 and CDR2 (germline): MNHEY, SVGAGI. J lost 0 bases, V lost 0 bases, and 10 bases had no gene match. The CDR3 protein is CASSYSLFGDRYQETQYF. CDR3 in DNA: TGTGCCAGCAGTTACTCGCTTTTTGGGGACAGATACCAAGAGACCCAGTACTTC.

The V call is TRBV7-9, the J call TRBJ1-1, with D hard to call. Trimming removed 5 bases from V and 6 bases from J, with 16 bases in between. The CDR3 runs 14 residues. Germline V gives CDR1 SEHNR, CDR2 FQNEAQ (reference sequence). CDR3 protein: CASSPAREGSEAFF. The DNA of the CDR3 is TGTGCCAGCAGCCCCGCCCGTGAAGGTTCTGAAGCTTTCTTT.

In its sample, this clonotype was seen a few times. The chain recombines TRBV6-5 with TRBJ2-5, with 9 bases that match TRBD1. The CDR3 is made up of 17 amino acids. Germline V gene lookup returns CDR1 MNHEY and CDR2 SVGAGI. With V trimmed by 1 base and J by 2 bases, 8 bases remained unmatched. In DNA form, the CDR3 reads TGTGCCAGCAGTTACTACCTCAACAGGGGGCGACAAGAGACCCAGTACTTC. Translated, it gives CASSYYLNRGRQETQYF.